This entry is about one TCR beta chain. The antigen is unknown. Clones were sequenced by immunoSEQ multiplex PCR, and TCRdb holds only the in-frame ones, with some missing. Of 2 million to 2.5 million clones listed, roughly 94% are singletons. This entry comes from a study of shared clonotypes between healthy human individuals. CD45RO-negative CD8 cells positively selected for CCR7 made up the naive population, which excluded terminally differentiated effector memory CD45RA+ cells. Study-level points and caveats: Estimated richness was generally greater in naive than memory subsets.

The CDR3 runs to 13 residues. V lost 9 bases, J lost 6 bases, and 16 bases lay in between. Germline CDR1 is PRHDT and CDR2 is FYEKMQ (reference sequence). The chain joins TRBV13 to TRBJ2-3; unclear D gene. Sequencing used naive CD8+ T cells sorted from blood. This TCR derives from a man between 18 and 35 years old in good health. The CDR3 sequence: CASNRRSPDTQYF. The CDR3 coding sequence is TGTGCCAGTAACCGGCGGTCACCGGATACGCAGTATTTT.